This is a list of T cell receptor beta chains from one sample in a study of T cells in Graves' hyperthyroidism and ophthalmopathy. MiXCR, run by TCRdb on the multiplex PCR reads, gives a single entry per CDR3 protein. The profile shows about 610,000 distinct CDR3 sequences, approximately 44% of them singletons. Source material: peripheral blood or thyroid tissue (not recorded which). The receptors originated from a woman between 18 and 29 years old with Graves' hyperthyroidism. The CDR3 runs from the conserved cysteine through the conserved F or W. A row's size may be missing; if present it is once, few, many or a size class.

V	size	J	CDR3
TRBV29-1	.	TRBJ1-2	CSIRGAGYGYTF
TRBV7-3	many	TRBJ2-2	CASSLLPGLDGELFF
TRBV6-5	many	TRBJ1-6	CASSYRLQGEPLHF
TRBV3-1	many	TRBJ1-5	CASSRGQGDNQPQHF
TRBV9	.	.	CASSVAIGEQFF
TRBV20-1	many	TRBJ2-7	CSAATASGRLGWEQYF
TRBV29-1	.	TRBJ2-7	CSLEGHPYEQYF
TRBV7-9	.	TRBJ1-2	CASSRLNYGYTF
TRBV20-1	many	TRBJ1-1	CSARDGNTEAFF
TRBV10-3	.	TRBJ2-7	CAITPGTSGSYEQYF
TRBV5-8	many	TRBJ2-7	CASSLDRLAGSYEQYF
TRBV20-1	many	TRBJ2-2	CSARGDRSRSNTGELFF
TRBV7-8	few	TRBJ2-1	CASSLTMTSGSLGEQFF
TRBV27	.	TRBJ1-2	CARVQSYSSYGYTF
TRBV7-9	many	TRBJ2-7	CASQRTGGSYEQYF
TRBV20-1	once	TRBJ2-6	CSAASTGTGANVLTF
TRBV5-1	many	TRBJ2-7	CASSPTSSSYHYEQYF
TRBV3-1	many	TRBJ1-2	CASRGTDSNYGYTF
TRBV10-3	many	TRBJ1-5	CAISGETGSQPQHF
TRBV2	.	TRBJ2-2	CASSERAGPGTGELFF
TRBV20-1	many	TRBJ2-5	CSARATEVRETQYF
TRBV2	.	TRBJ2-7	CASRRGGYEQYF
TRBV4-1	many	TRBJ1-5	CASSQEVGGRNQPQHF
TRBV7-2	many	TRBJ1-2	CASSQAWFSLHPVQGYTF
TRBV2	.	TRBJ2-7	CASSERTGASNEQYF
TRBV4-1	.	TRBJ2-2	CASSQKVGEVGTGELFF
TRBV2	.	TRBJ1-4	CASRLVPGQSNEKLFF
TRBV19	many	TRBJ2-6	CATRWANVLTF
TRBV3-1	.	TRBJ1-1	CASSPEGTEAFF
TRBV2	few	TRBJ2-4	CASNEGALAKNIQYF
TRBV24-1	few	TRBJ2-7	CATSDLLRPNHPRLNEQYF
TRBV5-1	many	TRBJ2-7	CASSLEVGEQYF
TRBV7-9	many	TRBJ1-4	CASSLTGGDNEKLFF
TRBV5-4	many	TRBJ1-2	CASSLDPVPYGYTF
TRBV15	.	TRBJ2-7	CATSIGDSDNEQYF
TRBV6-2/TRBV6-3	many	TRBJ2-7	CASTLPLAGGGEQYF
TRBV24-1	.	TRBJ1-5	CATSDSGEADQPQHF
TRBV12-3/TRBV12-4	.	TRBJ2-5	CASSPPRGTQYF
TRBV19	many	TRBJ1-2	CASSSGPFYGYTF
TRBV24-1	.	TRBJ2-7	CATRQREGQSEQYF
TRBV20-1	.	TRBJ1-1	CSARETAANTEAFF
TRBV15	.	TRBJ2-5	CATSSPGQGIGGTQYF
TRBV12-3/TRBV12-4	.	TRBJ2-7	CASSFGDLRYEQYF
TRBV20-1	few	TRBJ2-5	CSAPGQDWYQETQYF
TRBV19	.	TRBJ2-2	CASSTAGPNTGELFF
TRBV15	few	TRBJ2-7	CALGTGYNEQYF
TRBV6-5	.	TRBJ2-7	CASSPLAGVYEQYF
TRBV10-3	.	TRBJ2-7	CAISERISRWYEQYF